Listed below are T cell receptor beta chains from one sample, sequenced in a study of T cells in localized non-small cell lung cancer. The repertoire was sequenced with immunoSEQ multiplex PCR; TCRdb's copy has only in-frame clones and lacks some. The sample consists of about 130,000 clones, 89% of them appearing once. Sample: peripheral blood, taken before any cancer treatment. The receptor set was obtained from a female donor over 55 with stage I lung adenocarcinoma. CDR3s include the opening cysteine and the closing phenylalanine or tryptophan. The D gene is left open where the match is weak. The size of a clone is reported for some rows only, either as once, few or many, or as a class for expanded clones.

clone_size j_call v_call d_call cdr3_aa cdr3_nt
once TRBJ1-1 TRBV4-1 TRBD1 CASSQTTRTGGRDTEAFF TGCGCCAGCAGCCAAACCACCCGGACAGGGGGCCGTGATACTGAAGCTTTCTTT
NA TRBJ2-3 TRBV11-3 NA CASSQGRGPQDTQYF TGTGCCAGCAGCCAAGGGAGAGGTCCTCAAGATACGCAGTATTTT
NA TRBJ1-3 TRBV5-5 NA CASSALRTVSGNTIYF TGTGCCAGCAGCGCCCTTAGGACAGTCTCTGGAAACACCATATATTTT
NA TRBJ2-3 TRBV28 TRBD2 CASSSGRGRTDTQYF TGTGCCAGCAGTTCCGGGAGGGGCCGGACAGATACGCAGTATTTT
NA TRBJ1-2 TRBV6-5 NA CASKPQEANGYTF TGTGCCAGCAAACCACAGGAAGCTAATGGCTACACCTTC
NA TRBJ2-7 TRBV4-1 NA CASSQVLSAYYEQYF TGCGCCAGCAGCCAAGTTTTATCGGCTTACTACGAGCAGTACTTC
NA TRBJ1-1 TRBV6-5 NA CASSKTASVTEAFF TGTGCCAGCAGTAAGACAGCAAGCGTCACTGAAGCTTTCTTT
NA TRBJ1-2 TRBV2 TRBD1 CASSRDSPVLNYGYTF TGTGCCAGCAGCAGGGACAGTCCCGTCTTGAACTATGGCTACACCTTC
NA TRBJ1-2 TRBV6-4 NA CASSPEGNYGYTF TGTGCCAGCAGTCCTGAGGGGAACTATGGCTACACCTTC
few TRBJ2-2 TRBV5-1 TRBD2 CASSVAGAGTGELFF TGCGCCAGCAGCGTAGCGGGAGCCGGCACCGGGGAGCTGTTTTTT
NA TRBJ1-1 TRBV27 NA CASEEEGVNTEAFF TGTGCCTCCGAAGAGGAGGGGGTCAACACTGAAGCTTTCTTT
NA TRBJ2-7 TRBV2 TRBD1 CASRPRDRTVYEQYF TGTGCCAGCAGACCCCGGGACAGGACCGTCTACGAGCAGTACTTC
NA TRBJ2-3 TRBV4-2 TRBD2 CASSKRLAGSAHVGTQYF TGTGCCAGCAGCAAGAGACTAGCGGGTAGTGCTCACGTGGGTACGCAGTATTTT
NA TRBJ1-5 TRBV7-8 NA CASSLQGWYNNQPQHF TGTGCCAGCAGCCTTCAGGGGTGGTATAACAATCAGCCCCAGCATTTT
NA TRBJ2-3 TRBV2 NA CASSPIRDTQYF TGTGCCAGCAGCCCGATCAGAGATACGCAGTATTTT
NA TRBJ2-1 TRBV7-2 NA CASSLVLPEQFF TGTGCCAGCAGTTTAGTACTACCTGAGCAGTTCTTC
NA TRBJ2-5 TRBV28 NA CASPPRGAGKETQYF TGTGCCAGCCCACCCCGAGGAGCGGGTAAAGAGACCCAGTACTTC
NA TRBJ1-1 TRBV7-3 NA CASSRGGNTEAFF TGTGCCAGCAGCCGAGGGGGGAACACTGAAGCTTTCTTT
NA TRBJ2-3 TRBV7-6 NA CASRGDTQYF TGTGCCTCCAGGGGAGATACGCAGTATTTT
NA TRBJ1-1 TRBV5-4 NA CASSSGRRNTEAFF TGTGCCAGCAGCTCGGGGCGCAGGAACACTGAAGCTTTCTTT
NA TRBJ2-7 TRBV30 NA CAWSVGQPSYEQYF TGTGCCTGGAGTGTGGGACAACCATCCTACGAGCAGTACTTC
NA TRBJ2-7 TRBV6-6 NA CASSSRLRRAYEQYF TGTGCCAGCAGTTCCCGACTGCGGCGGGCCTACGAGCAGTACTTC
once TRBJ2-7 TRBV29-1 NA CSVRQTTYEQYF TGCAGCGTCAGACAGACGACCTACGAGCAGTACTTC
once TRBJ1-2 TRBV5-1 NA CASSLTGLANYGYTF TGCGCCAGCAGCTTAACAGGCCTAGCTAACTATGGCTACACCTTC
NA TRBJ2-1 TRBV2 NA CASSAFNEQFF TGTGCCAGCAGTGCTTTCAATGAGCAGTTCTTC
NA TRBJ1-3 TRBV6-1 NA CVSNSNSGNTIYF TGTGTCAGTAACAGTAACTCTGGAAACACCATATATTTT
NA TRBJ2-6 TRBV5-1 NA CASSLVGSGANVLTF TGCGCCAGCAGCTTGGTGGGGTCCGGGGCCAACGTCCTGACTTTC
NA TRBJ2-1 TRBV7-7 NA CASSPEAFYNEQFF TGTGCCAGCAGCCCAGAGGCTTTCTACAATGAGCAGTTCTTC
NA TRBJ1-3 TRBV30 NA CAWGPGNTIYF TGTGCCTGGGGACCTGGAAACACCATATATTTT
NA TRBJ2-3 TRBV28 NA CATSRRTSTDTQYF TGTGCCACCTCCCGCAGGACTAGCACAGATACGCAGTATTTT
NA TRBJ1-5 TRBV7-2 NA CASSLSTVNQPQHF TGTGCCAGCAGCTTATCGACAGTCAATCAGCCCCAGCATTTT
NA TRBJ2-5 TRBV5-6 NA CASSPVPQETQYF TGTGCCAGCAGCCCCGTCCCCCAAGAGACCCAGTACTTC
NA TRBJ2-2 TRBV11-3 NA CASSSSGSGELFF TGTGCCAGCAGCTCGTCAGGGTCCGGGGAGCTGTTTTTT
NA TRBJ2-7 TRBV5-1 TRBD2 CASSLPGLARGNEQYF TGCGCCAGCAGCTTACCGGGACTAGCGAGAGGGAACGAGCAGTACTTC
NA TRBJ2-1 TRBV6-5 NA CATPTPHHNEQFF TGTGCCACCCCTACCCCACATCACAATGAGCAGTTCTTC
NA TRBJ2-7 TRBV5-4 TRBD2 CASSLGSGLGGYEQYF TGTGCCAGCAGCTTGGGCTCGGGACTAGGGGGATACGAGCAGTACTTC
NA TRBJ2-7 TRBV18 NA CASSPSRRTYEQYF TGTGCCAGCTCACCCTCGAGGAGGACCTACGAGCAGTACTTC
NA TRBJ2-3 TRBV7-6 TRBD2 CASSLQAGAGTDTQYF TGTGCCAGCAGCTTACAAGCGGGAGCTGGCACAGATACGCAGTATTTT
few TRBJ1-1 TRBV5-4 NA CATKIPGTEAFF TGTGCCACCAAAATCCCTGGGACTGAAGCTTTCTTT
NA TRBJ2-7 TRBV6-1 TRBD2 CASRLGGVGGEQYF TGTGCCAGCAGACTGGGGGGGGTAGGAGGTGAGCAGTACTTC